This T cell receptor beta chain was captured by sequencing in a study of blood T cells in healthy people across ages. With 5 bases clipped from V and 3 bases from J, the junction kept 8 bases outside the gene matches. The CDR3 has 15 residues. Germline V gene lookup returns CDR1 MNHEY and CDR2 SMNVEV (reference sequence). A sample-barcoded 5' primer and a J-beta primer mix were used in a second PCR of roughly 6 to 11 cycles. Unique molecular identifiers of 12 random nucleotides labeled each cDNA. TCRdb ran MiXCR on the 5' RACE reads and lists one entry per CDR3 protein. There are approximately 1,000,000 distinct CDR3 sequences in the sample; 35% to 55% occur only once, and 15% to 20% lies in the top ten. As for this clonotype: The antigen is unknown.

Study outcomes and limitations: There were more naive CD4+ cells and higher diversity in long-lived donors than in aged donors.

This TCR was sampled from a woman between 55 and 75 years old in good health. The sample consisted of blood. V usage is TRBV27 and J usage is TRBJ2-7; 9 bases fit TRBD2. CDR3 nucleotide sequence: TGTGCCAGCAGTCGCGGAGCGGGAGGTTTCTACGAGCAGTACTTC. This encodes CASSRGAGGFYEQYF.